This T cell receptor beta chain was documented in a study of cytotoxic CD8 clonotypes in ibrutinib-treated CLL. Study background: Partial responses numbered some 25 and complete responses 2; after a median around 68 months, roughly 15 stayed remitted and around 12 progressed. Notes on the study in general: Public clonotypes, an uncommon group, contracted or remained stable on treatment.

Comments on this clone: What it binds is unknown.

The repertoire was sequenced with immunoSEQ multiplex PCR; TCRdb's copy has only in-frame clones and lacks some. The data contain tens of thousands of clones, 69% of them seen just once; the ten biggest clones take up roughly 13%. V lost 0 bases, J lost 1 base, and 9 bases lay in between. Germline V gene data show CDR1 as PRHDT and CDR2 as FYEKMQ (reference sequence). The length of the CDR3 is 15 residues. This receptor was obtained from a human donor with chronic lymphocytic leukemia. The sequenced sample was PBMCs, obtained after 12 months of ibrutinib treatment. The V call is TRBV13, the J call TRBJ1-2, with D maybe TRBD1 (5 bases). CDR3 sequence (DNA): TGTGCCAGCAGCTTAGGGACAGATCTTAACTATGGCTACACCTTC. Translation gives CASSLGTDLNYGYTF.